This TCR beta chain is drawn from a study of blood T cell repertoires in COVID-19. Participants reported their clinical history, and cohort assignment relied on those reports. Shortly before study entry, within 2 weeks, exposed participants had met a COVID-19 case. CDR3 length: 15 residues. CDR1 is SGHDN and CDR2 is FVKESK in the germline V gene. V lost 1 base to trimming and J lost 7 bases, with 16 bases between them. TCRdb's copy holds only in-frame clones and misses some; the assay was immunoSEQ multiplex PCR. The sample holds roughly 150,000 clones; over 70% are singletons and the top ten take over 5%.

This sequence joins TRBV14 and TRBJ1-1; D is uncertain. This receptor was taken from a man between 65 and 85 years old who had been exposed to COVID-19. What was sequenced was PBMCs or T cells enriched from blood (not recorded which). CDR3 sequence reads: CASSQAFGRASEAFF. CDR3 DNA sequence: TGTGCCAGCAGCCAAGCCTTTGGGAGGGCGAGTGAAGCTTTCTTT.